These 32 T cell receptor beta chains were all obtained from the same sample, sequenced in a study of T cell repertoires in cytomegalovirus infection. TCRdb re-called the reads with MiXCR, one entry per CDR3 protein. The table lists 900,000 to 950,000 distinct CDR3 sequences, approximately 31% of them singletons. No cognate antigen is known for these TCRs. The sample in question was cultured CD8+ T cells from PBMCs, obtained from culture after CMV antigen stimulation. These receptor sequences come from a human donor in good health (CMV status not recorded). Some clones in this sample may be carry-over from other donors' samples.

This sequence joins TRBV14 and TRBJ2-7; 7 bases match TRBD1. There are 15 residues in the CDR3. With V trimmed by 1 base and J by 0 bases, 3 bases remained unmatched. Germline loops: CDR1 SGHDN, CDR2 FVKESK. CDR3 in amino acids: CASSQGQGFSYEQYV. DNA of the CDR3: TGTGCCAGCAGCCAAGGACAGGGTTTCTCCTACGAGCAGTACGTC.

This clonotype was observed once. The chain recombines TRBV27 with TRBJ1-1; TRBD1 matches at 7 bases. Germline CDR1 and CDR2: MNHEY and SMNVEV (reference sequence). The CDR3 spans 16 residues. With 3 bases clipped from V and 2 bases from J, the junction kept 9 bases outside the gene matches. The CDR3 nucleotides read TGTGCCAGCAGTTTCTCTCCAGGGGGAACAAACACTGAAGCTTTCTTT. Translation gives CASSFSPGGTNTEAFF.

This clonotype occurred many times. The rearrangement uses TRBV4-1 and TRBJ2-1; 10 nucleotides match TRBD2. Germline CDR1 reads MGHRA; CDR2 reads YSYEKL. The CDR3 has 13 residues. V was pared by 4 bases and J by 8 bases, with 2 bases of the junction left unmatched. CDR3 in amino acids: CASSRGTSDEQFF. For the CDR3, the DNA is TGCGCCAGCAGCCGAGGGACTAGCGATGAGCAGTTCTTC.

This clonotype was counted ten times or more. V gene TRBV7-6 combines with J gene TRBJ1-1; 8 positions agree with TRBD1. In germline, CDR1 is SGHVS, CDR2 FNYEAQ. The ends lost 3 bases at V and 8 bases at J; junction bases unmatched: 11. The CDR3 spans 15 residues. The CDR3 DNA is TGTGCCAGCAGCTTTCCAGGGGGCCTTAAAGGGGAAGCTTTCTTT. Translating it yields CASSFPGGLKGEAFF.

This clonotype was seen more than once but under ten times. The rearrangement joins TRBV6-5 to TRBJ2-3; TRBD1 might be the D (5 bases). The CDR3 is made up of 17 amino acids. Germline V gene lookup returns CDR1 MNHEY and CDR2 SVGAGI. Trimming shortened V by 2 bases and J by 2 bases, and 17 bases separated the two germline ends. CDR3 in amino acids: CASSYGRQTKYTDTQYF. CDR3 nucleotides: TGTGCCAGCAGTTACGGCCGACAGACCAAATACACAGATACGCAGTATTTT.

The chain employs TRBV11-1 and TRBJ1-2; the D gene is possibly TRBD1 (5 bases). Per the germline V gene, CDR1 is SGHAT and CDR2 is FQDESV (reference sequence). V lost 4 bases to trimming and J lost 1 base, with 13 bases between them. The CDR3 totals 15 residues. The CDR3 loop is CASSSRGGLNYGYTF. In DNA form, the CDR3 reads TGTGCCAGCAGCTCGAGGGGAGGACTTAACTATGGCTACACCTTC.

The chain carries TRBV19 and TRBJ2-1; D possibly corresponds to TRBD1 (7 bases). V lost 0 bases and J lost 7, with 16 bases in between. CDR1 and CDR2 (germline): LNHDA, SQIVND (reference sequence). This CDR3 contains 16 residues. The CDR3 loop is CASSIDAGGLRNEQFF. The CDR3 DNA sequence: TGTGCCAGTAGTATAGATGCAGGGGGACTTCGAAATGAGCAGTTCTTC.

The chain joins TRBV20-1 to TRBJ2-1, with 9 bases aligning to TRBD2. The CDR3 spans 16 residues. The junction had 11 bases not matched to a gene; V was cut back by 3 bases and J by 5 bases. CDR1 is DFQATT, CDR2 SNEGSKA, per germline (reference sequence). CDR3 region: CSASEGAGGFDNEQFF. The DNA of the CDR3 is TGCAGTGCTAGTGAAGGAGCGGGGGGATTCGACAATGAGCAGTTCTTC.

The rearrangement links TRBV29-1 to TRBJ1-2; 7 bases agree with TRBD1. The V segment lost 0 bases and the J segment 5 bases; nucleotides outside the gene matches: 6. CDR3 length: 14 residues. Germline V CDR1 and CDR2: SQVTM, ANQGSEA. CDR3 region: CSVEDRTGNYGYTF. The CDR3 nucleotides are TGCAGCGTTGAAGATCGGACAGGCAATTATGGCTACACCTTC.

Many counts were recorded for this clonotype. Mismatch with germline at one junction end may stem from a read error. The J gene is TRBJ2-2, the V gene TRBV7-7, with TRBD1 matching over 11 bases. The CDR3 runs 19 residues. Germline V gene sequence: CDR1 SSHAT, CDR2 FNYEAQ (reference sequence). CDR3 nucleotides: TGTGCTAGCAGCTTTCACGCCGGGACAGGGGGAACGAACACCGGGGAGCTGTTTTTT. It translates to CASSFHAGTGGTNTGELFF.

This chain connects TRBV28 to TRBJ2-7; D unclear. CDR3 size: 13 residues. The V and J ends lost 2 bases and 3 bases respectively, with 8 bases between them. Germline V lookup: CDR1 MDHEN, CDR2 SYDVKM. This chain's CDR3 is CASSLKGNYEQYF. The CDR3 coding sequence is TGTGCCAGCAGTTTAAAGGGTAACTACGAGCAGTACTTC.

Many counts were recorded for this clonotype. This rearrangement joins TRBV7-9 to TRBJ2-5; possible D gene TRBD1, 5 bases. V was shortened by 4 bases and J by 5 bases, with 14 bases between the two germline ends. The germline V gene has CDR1 SEHNR and CDR2 FQNEAQ (reference sequence). This CDR3 has 14 amino acids. In DNA, the CDR3 is TGTGCCAGCAGCTGGACATCCGCTTCCGAGACCCAGTACTTC. This sequence encodes CASSWTSASETQYF. Drawing the rest from reference TRBV7-9 and TRBJ2-5, the complete variable domain is DTGVSQNPRHKITKRGQNVTFRCDPISEHNRLYWYRQTLGQGPEFLTYFQNEAQLEKSRLLSDRFSAERPKGSFSTLEIQRTEQGDSAMYLCASSWTSASETQYFGPGTRLLVL.

The chain recombines TRBV5-6 with TRBJ1-4; 7 nucleotides agree with TRBD1. The J segment lost 8 bases and the V segment lost 4 bases, leaving 8 bases of the junction unmatched. CDR1 is SGHDT and CDR2 is YYEEEE in the germline V gene. There are 14 residues in the CDR3. The CDR3 DNA is TGTGCCAGCAGCCCGCAAATGGACAGGGAAAAACTGTTTTTT. It yields the protein CASSPQMDREKLFF. The full variable domain, in which reference TRBV5-6 and TRBJ1-4 provide the parts outside the CDR3, is DAGVTQSPTHLIKTRGQQVTLRCSPKSGHDTVSWYQQALGQGPQFIFQYYEEEERQRGNFPDRFSGHQFPNYSSELNVNALLLGDSALYLCASSPQMDREKLFFGSGTQLSVL.

This chain connects TRBV27 to TRBJ2-7, with D perhaps being TRBD1 or TRBD2 (5 bases each). Germline V gives CDR1 MNHEY, CDR2 SMNVEV (reference sequence). This CDR3 comprises 15 residues. V gave up 4 bases and J gave up 4 bases, with 17 bases separating them. Here the CDR3 reads CASSSGPQGEYEQYF. The CDR3 DNA reads as TGTGCCAGCAGTTCAGGGCCCCAGGGAGAGTACGAGCAGTACTTC.

The sample holds a few counts of this clonotype. V is TRBV6-2 or TRBV6-3 and J is TRBJ2-7; D may be TRBD2 (5 bases). V was trimmed by 4 bases and J by 3 bases, leaving 10 bases between them. The germline V gene encodes CDR1 MNHEY and CDR2 SVGEGT. The CDR3 covers 13 residues. CDR3 sequence: CASSSRGIYEQYV. The DNA of the CDR3 is TGTGCCAGCAGTTCTCGGGGAATCTACGAGCAGTACGTC.

Here the CDR3 reads CASSYSPNRRPVPLYNEQFF. The CDR3 coding sequence is TGTGCCAGCAGTTACTCGCCTAACCGGCGACCCGTACCTCTCTACAATGAGCAGTTCTTC. The chain couples TRBV6-2 or TRBV6-3 to TRBJ2-1, with D unclear. Trimming took 0 bases from V and 3 from J, leaving 24 bases between them. Germline CDR1 MNHEY, CDR2 SVGEGT. This CDR3 is 20 amino acids long.

The rearrangement links TRBV28 to TRBJ2-7; perhaps TRBD2 as D (6 bases). The CDR3 loop spans 14 amino acids. The V gene lost 6 bases and the J gene lost 3 bases, with 15 bases spanning the gap. Germline CDR1 and CDR2: MDHEN and SYDVKM. The CDR3 DNA is TGTGCCAGCAGGTCTCGTGGGAGGCTCTACGAGCAGTACGTC. Translated: CASRSRGRLYEQYV.

This clonotype has a handful of counts. The gene calls are TRBV2 and TRBJ2-7, with 13 bases fitting TRBD2. Trimming removed 6 bases from V and 1 base from J; junction bases left unmatched: 3. CDR1 and CDR2 from the germline V gene are SNHLY and FYNNEI. This CDR3 is 15 amino acids long. In DNA, the CDR3 is TGTGCCAGCAGGGAGGGACTAGCGGGGTCCTACGAGCAGTACGTC. Amino acid sequence: CASREGLAGSYEQYV.

This clonotype occurred a few times. The V call is TRBV6-5, the J call TRBJ1-1, with D possibly being TRBD1 (6 bases). Looked up from germline, CDR1 is MNHEY and CDR2 is SVGAGI. Trimming shortened V by 5 bases and J by 3 bases, and 13 bases separated the two germline ends. The CDR3 totals 14 residues. DNA for the CDR3: TGTGCCAGCAGTAACACAGGGAGTGACACTGAAGCTTTCTTT. Its protein is CASSNTGSDTEAFF.

This clonotype was observed at least ten times. V is TRBV7-6 and J is TRBJ2-6, with 8 bases matching TRBD2. The CDR3 length is 18 residues. Germline V gives CDR1 SGHVS, CDR2 FNYEAQ. V shed 1 base, J shed 1 base, and the junction held 6 bases outside the gene matches. CDR3 residues: CASSLDRAGVSGANVLTF. The CDR3 nucleotides are TGTGCCAGCAGCTTAGATAGAGCGGGGGTTTCTGGGGCCAACGTCCTGACTTTC.

The chain carries TRBV27 and TRBJ2-3, with D possibly TRBD2 on 5 matching bases. V was trimmed by 6 bases and J by 0 bases, leaving 10 bases between them. Germline V gives CDR1 MNHEY, CDR2 SMNVEV (reference sequence). The CDR3 is 14 amino acids. This CDR3 is CASRRATSTDTQYF. CDR3 DNA: TGTGCCAGCAGGAGGGCAACAAGCACAGATACGCAGTATTTT.

This clonotype came up many times. The rearrangement uses TRBV7-9 and TRBJ2-5; 8 bases line up with TRBD1. Germline V gene sequence: CDR1 SEHNR, CDR2 FQNEAQ (reference sequence). The CDR3 loop spans 15 amino acids. J gave up 5 bases and V 3 bases, and 8 bases lay outside the gene matches. Here the CDR3 DNA reads TGTGCCAGCAGCTTTCGGGACAGGTCCATGGAGACCCAGTACTTC. Amino acids: CASSFRDRSMETQYF.

This clonotype was picked up many times. The rearrangement links TRBV7-6 to TRBJ2-3, with 9 bases aligning to TRBD2. The CDR3 is 17 amino acids. V was pared by 5 bases and J by 8 bases, with 17 bases of the junction left unmatched. Germline CDR1 is SGHVS and CDR2 is FNYEAQ. CDR3 protein: CASSPQALAGTGGTQYF. The CDR3 DNA follows: TGTGCCAGCAGCCCACAGGCTCTAGCGGGGACGGGGGGTACGCAGTATTTT.

This clonotype was counted ten times or more. In DNA, the CDR3 is TGTGCCAGCAGCACCAGTTATCCTAGCGGGGGGCCGGAGGAGACCCAGTACTTC. It translates to CASSTSYPSGGPEETQYF. V gene TRBV7-2 combines with J gene TRBJ2-5; 11 positions agree with TRBD2. The CDR3 consists of 18 residues. Germline V gene data show CDR1 as SGHTA and CDR2 as FQGNSA. Losses at the gene ends were 5 bases for V and 5 bases for J; bases not matched to a gene: 16.

This chain uses TRBV12-3 or TRBV12-4 with TRBJ2-3; D is possibly TRBD2 (5 bases). V was clipped by 4 bases and J by 2 bases, with 13 bases between them. CDR3 length: 15 residues. The CDR3 DNA is TGTGCCAGCAGTTCCATCGGAGGATCCACAGATACGCAGTATTTT. This gives the protein CASSSIGGSTDTQYF.

The V gene is TRBV5-8, the J gene TRBJ2-3; weak D call: TRBD1 (5 bases). The germline CDR1 and CDR2 sequences are SGHTS and YDEGEE. The CDR3 contains 15 residues. The V end lost 4 bases, the J end lost 2 bases, and 14 bases lay between the germline ends. The CDR3 coding sequence is TGTGCCAGCAGCCGAGACCCAGGGCCCACAGATACGCAGTATTTT. Amino acid sequence: CASSRDPGPTDTQYF.

In DNA form, the CDR3 reads TGTGCCAGCAGCCCAACAGGGGCGGCCTATAATTCACCCCTCCACTTT. This codes for CASSPTGAAYNSPLHF. This chain links TRBV7-8 with TRBJ1-6; 7 nucleotides agree with TRBD1. J lost 2 bases, V lost 5 bases, and 6 bases had no gene match. There are 16 residues in the CDR3. Germline V lookup: CDR1 SGHVS, CDR2 FQNEAQ.

The sample holds a few counts of this clonotype. CDR3 coding DNA: TGTGCCAGCACCGAGGGGGGGAGCGATGAGGCTTTCTTT. Translating gives CASTEGGSDEAFF. The V call is TRBV7-9, the J call TRBJ1-1, with a weak D call TRBD1 (6 bases). The germline gives CDR1 SEHNR, CDR2 FQNEAQ (reference sequence). V dropped 7 bases and J dropped 11 bases, with 20 bases sitting between them. The CDR3 contains 13 residues.

This clonotype was counted only a few times. The chain carries TRBV7-2 and TRBJ1-3; D unclear. CDR1 is SGHTA and CDR2 is FQGNSA in the germline V gene. V shed 1 base and J shed 0 bases, with 10 bases lying between them. The CDR3 spans 16 residues. The CDR3 DNA is TGTGCCAGCAGCTTAGGACGTTCCAGCTCTGGAAACACCATATATTTT. Protein: CASSLGRSSSGNTIYF.

The V call is TRBV10-3, the J call TRBJ2-5; D call uncertain. V was pared by 10 bases and J by 0 bases, with 9 bases between. Germline V gene data show CDR1 as ENHRY and CDR2 as SYGVKD. The CDR3 has 12 residues. Written as DNA, the CDR3 is TGTGCCACCGCCCATGACCAAGAGACCCAGTACTTC. Translated, it gives CATAHDQETQYF.

V gene TRBV4-2 combines with J gene TRBJ2-3, with 11 nucleotides matching TRBD2. Trimming at V came to 0 bases and at J to 2 bases, leaving 4 bases not matched to a gene. Germline CDR1 reads LGHNA; CDR2 reads YNFKEQ. The CDR3 is made up of 17 amino acids. The CDR3 here is CASSQDLAGGLTDTQYF. The CDR3 DNA sequence: TGTGCCAGCAGCCAAGATCTAGCGGGGGGCCTCACAGATACGCAGTATTTT.

The chain has TRBV27 and TRBJ2-3; weak D call: TRBD1 (6 bases). V shed 4 bases and J shed 3 bases, with 23 bases lying between them. There are 18 residues in the CDR3. Per germline, CDR1 MNHEY and CDR2 SMNVEV (reference sequence). CDR3 region: CASSSRASRGARTDTQYF. The CDR3 DNA reads TGTGCCAGCAGTTCCCGGGCTAGCAGGGGCGCCAGGACAGATACGCAGTATTTT.